These 14 T cell receptor beta chains were sequenced from one sample in a study of beta chain features in type 1 diabetes. Isolated RNA was reverse transcribed in full, so expressed TCRB transcripts were sequenced. The assay was immunoSEQ multiplex PCR, and TCRdb's table has in-frame clones only and misses some. This table holds about 160,000 clones, less than 9.5% found once. Sequenced input: central memory CD4+ T cells from blood. Receptor source: a woman aged 18-29 years in good health.

This clone has just a few counts. V gene TRBV10-3 combines with J gene TRBJ1-4; D ambiguous. V was trimmed by 2 bases and J by 8 bases, leaving 12 bases between them. The CDR3 consists of 14 residues. In germline, CDR1 is ENHRY, CDR2 SYGVKD. The CDR3 sequence is CAISEGEGREKLFF. The CDR3 DNA sequence: TGTGCCATCAGTGAGGGAGAGGGAAGGGAAAAACTGTTTTTT.

In this sample, this clone turned up a few times. The chain carries TRBV4-1 and TRBJ2-6; no reliable D call. Germline CDR1 and CDR2: MGHRA and YSYEKL. Between the trimmed V and J ends, which lost 1 base and 1 base, there was a span of 11 bases. This CDR3 has 17 residues. Here the CDR3 reads CASSQALRQSGANVLTF. The CDR3, as DNA: TGCGCCAGCAGCCAAGCACTCCGACAATCTGGGGCCAACGTCCTGACTTTC.

Note on this clone: Distinct nucleotide sequences in the sample also encode this CDR3. V is TRBV7-2 and J is TRBJ2-1, with 10 bases fitting TRBD2. Germline CDR1 reads SGHTA; CDR2 reads FQGNSA. V dropped 5 bases and J dropped 6; count of bases not matched to a gene: 4. The CDR3 runs to 14 residues. CDR3 bases: TGTGCCAGCAGCCCAAGGACTAGCGGCAATGAGCAGTTCTTC. Translation: CASSPRTSGNEQFF. Looking up the rest from reference TRBV7-2 and TRBJ2-1 gives the full variable domain: GAGVSQSPSNKVTEKGKDVELRCDPISGHTALYWYRQSLGQGLEFLIYFQGNSAPDKSGLPSDRFSAERTGGSVSTLTIQRTQQEDSAVYLCASSPRTSGNEQFFGPGTRLTVL.

This clone has more than one count but fewer than ten. This chain links TRBV2 with TRBJ2-2; TRBD2 agrees at 10 bases. CDR3 size: 14 residues. The trim removed 8 bases at V and 5 bases at J, leaving 5 bases unmatched. Germline V CDR1 and CDR2: SNHLY, FYNNEI. CDR3 sequence: CASGLAGDTGELFF. The CDR3 DNA reads TGTGCCAGCGGTCTAGCGGGGGATACCGGGGAGCTGTTTTTT.

This clone has just a few counts. The CDR3, as DNA: TGTGCCAGCAGCCCGGCCCCAGGGGAAAGTCAGCCCCAGCATTTT. Translation: CASSPAPGESQPQHF. This chain uses TRBV11-2 with TRBJ1-5; tentatively, D is TRBD1 (6 bases). The CDR3 length is 15 residues. Germline assignment: CDR1 SGHAT and CDR2 FQNNGV. Between the trimmed V and J ends, which lost 5 bases and 6 bases, there was a span of 17 bases.

This clone was seen more than once but under ten times. The chain combines TRBV6-5 with TRBJ2-5; 9 bases fit TRBD2. V shed 2 bases, J shed 3 bases, and the junction held 7 bases outside the gene matches. The CDR3 has 16 residues. Germline V gives CDR1 MNHEY, CDR2 SVGAGI. The CDR3 sequence is CASSYVRSGGKETQYF. The CDR3 bases are TGTGCCAGCAGTTACGTTCGTAGCGGGGGTAAAGAGACCCAGTACTTC.

This clone has just a few counts. The chain couples TRBV30 to TRBJ1-2, with D possibly being TRBD1 (5 bases). The V gene lost 0 bases and the J gene lost 6 bases, with 11 bases spanning the gap. This CDR3 is built from 13 residues. Germline V gene data show CDR1 as GTSNPN and CDR2 as SVGIG (reference sequence). The DNA of the CDR3 is TGTGCCTGGAGTGTATCCCAGGGCGATGGCTACACCTTC. It yields the protein CAWSVSQGDGYTF.

For this clone: Other DNA sequences in the same sample also yield this CDR3. The gene calls are TRBV5-1 and TRBJ2-1, with TRBD1 as a possible D gene (6 bases). The V gene's germline CDR1 is SGHRS and CDR2 YFSETQ. This CDR3 has 15 amino acids. V lost 0 bases and J 2 bases, leaving 9 bases between the germline ends. The CDR3 here is CASSLDGGPYNEQFF. DNA of the CDR3: TGCGCCAGCAGCTTGGATGGGGGCCCCTACAATGAGCAGTTCTTC.

The chain employs TRBV30 and TRBJ2-5; D might be TRBD1 (6 bases). The CDR3 has 14 residues. Germline V gene lookup returns CDR1 GTSNPN and CDR2 SVGIG (reference sequence). Trimming shortened V by 2 bases and J by 1 base, and 11 bases separated the two germline ends. Written as DNA, the CDR3 is TGTGCCTGGAGTATAAGGGGGACCCAAGAGACCCAGTACTTC. This codes for CAWSIRGTQETQYF.

This chain uses TRBV11-2 with TRBJ2-5; TRBD2 matches at 10 bases. The trim removed 0 bases at V and 5 bases at J, leaving 0 bases unmatched. The germline gives CDR1 SGHAT, CDR2 FQNNGV. The CDR3 totals 14 residues. The DNA for the CDR3 is TGTGCCAGCAGCTTAGATAGCGGGGGGGAGACCCAGTACTTC. Translation gives CASSLDSGGETQYF.

The table lists this clone with a few counts. V is TRBV5-1 and J is TRBJ2-1; 7 nucleotides match TRBD2. The CDR3 consists of 13 residues. Per germline, CDR1 SGHRS and CDR2 YFSETQ. V shed 0 bases and J 14 bases; nucleotides not matched to a gene: 8. In nucleotides, the CDR3 is TGCGCCAGCAGCTTGGAACTCGCGGGGGTGGAGTTCTTC. Protein sequence: CASSLELAGVEFF.

Only a few counts were recorded for this clone. The rearrangement links TRBV9 to TRBJ2-3, with 10 nucleotides matching TRBD2. CDR1 is SGDLS, CDR2 YYNGEE, per germline. The V segment lost 3 bases and the J segment 2 bases; nucleotides outside the gene matches: 3. The CDR3 has 15 amino acids. The CDR3 region has the DNA TGTGCCAGCAGCGCGACTAGCGGGTTCACAGATACGCAGTATTTT. Translated: CASSATSGFTDTQYF.

V usage is TRBV30 and J usage is TRBJ1-2; D uncertain. Deletions cut 7 bases from V and 8 bases from J, with 26 bases between. CDR1 is GTSNPN and CDR2 is SVGIG in the germline V gene (reference sequence). This CDR3 spans 15 amino acids. CDR3 protein: CALQHRTRWERGYTF. CDR3 DNA: TGTGCCTTACAACACCGCACAAGGTGGGAGCGAGGCTACACCTTC.

The chain uses TRBV6-1 and TRBJ1-2, with D perhaps TRBD1 (6 bases). Trimming stripped 5 bases from V and 6 bases from J, with 10 bases between. The germline V gene has CDR1 MNHNS and CDR2 SASEGT. The CDR3 consists of 12 residues. The CDR3 protein is CASSTGGNGYTF. The CDR3 DNA reads as TGTGCCAGCAGTACGGGGGGCAATGGCTACACCTTC.